This T cell receptor (beta chain) was identified in a study of OX40 agonist ivuxolimab in advanced cancers. In the study overall: Ivuxolimab, which targeted the costimulatory receptor OX40 (CD134), was an agonistic, fully human IgG2 monoclonal antibody. Intravenous ivuxolimab was administered to patients every 2 weeks at six dose levels: 0.01, 0.1, 0.3, 1.5, 3 and 10 mg/kg. Among the roughly 52 dose-escalation patients, roughly 20 had hepatocellular carcinoma, some 15 melanoma, 9 renal cell carcinoma and 9 head and neck cancer. In the dose-escalation cohort, approximately 82% of patients were male, and the mean age was approximately 60 years, with a range of about 20 to 79. Prior anti-PD-1, anti-PD-L1 or anti-CTLA-4 therapy was permitted, and checkpoint inhibitors had been received by roughly two fifths of dose-escalation patients. Partial responses were achieved by three dose-escalation patients, of whom one had hepatocellular carcinoma and two had cutaneous melanoma. Peripheral TCRbeta sequencing aimed to test whether ivuxolimab altered TCR sequence diversity and caused clonal T-cell expansion. The paper reports the monotherapy dose-escalation portion (N of about 54 patients) of the phase I ivuxolimab trial.

Measured from the cysteine to the phenylalanine, the CDR3 is 16 residues long. CDR3 DNA is the only sequence kept; it has 48 bases, read in frame from the first base. CDR1 and CDR2 (SGHRS, YFSETQ) derive from the germline V gene. V is pruned by 2 bases and J by 0 bases, leaving 7 bases of the junction without a gene match. The trial excluded patients who had a history of autoimmune disease or who were on systemic immunosuppression. Peripheral blood for TCR sequencing was drawn from every dose cohort at baseline, at cycle 4 day 1 and at cycle 7 day 1. Samples were obtained from an open-label, multicenter, first-in-human phase I dose-escalation trial of ivuxolimab. The trial enrolled adults with locally advanced or metastatic head and neck squamous cell, hepatocellular, melanoma or renal cell carcinoma. Before TCR sequencing, CD4+ T cells and CD8+ T cells were sorted from peripheral blood as separate populations.

Study-level results and caveats: Low levels of normalized T-cell clonal expansion were also seen in some patients who did not respond. After ivuxolimab, more expanded clones were found on average in CD8+ T cells than in CD4+ T cells. At doses of 0.1 to 3.0 mg/kg, clonal expansion of both CD4+ and CD8+ blood T cells was observed from baseline to week 6. In partial responders in the 0.1-3.0 mg/kg groups, normalized peripheral clonal expansion was found to be among the lowest, especially among CD8+ T cells. Which antigens the clonally expanded peripheral T cells were specific for was not determined.

A note on this clone: Which antigen it targets is not known. No much larger clone is present one base from it, and per-base qualities are unavailable.

To sequence the TCRbeta CDR3 region, genomic DNA was isolated from the sorted cells. The immunoSEQ Assay was used to sequence the TCRbeta CDR3 regions. TCRdb retrieved this table from immuneACCESS and kept in-frame rearrangements only. Not all clones are present; in checked studies, unresolved V genes account for under half, and no reason is known for the remainder. The sample profile shows about 68,000 clones; under 90% of them were found once. Of the sample, 0.68% is held by the ten largest clones. The specimen comprised CD4+ or CD8+ T cells sorted from blood, sampled in a trial of the OX40 agonist ivuxolimab. The TCR sequence derives from an adult with an advanced solid tumor such as melanoma, head and neck, liver or kidney cancer. The rearranged chain carries TRBV5-1 and TRBJ2-5; TRBD1 aligns with 7 central bases. The DNA sequence is TGCGCCAGCAGCTTAGGGACAGCTTCGTACCAAGAGACCCAGTACTTC. Translated, this is CASSLGTASYQETQYF.